A selection of T cell receptor beta chains follows, all from one sample in a study of shared clonotypes between healthy human individuals. TCRdb's table, derived via immunoSEQ multiplex PCR, lists solely in-frame clones and lacks some. The top ten hold 1.5% to 2% of the sample, which has hundreds of thousands of clones, around 78% seen once. Material: memory CD4+ T cells sorted from blood. All receptors derive from a woman under 40 in good health. CDR3s include the opening cysteine and the closing phenylalanine or tryptophan. A D gene is named only where the DNA matches it firmly. Rows give clone size only sometimes, using once, few, many, or a class for an expanded clone.

d_call clone_size j_call v_call cdr3_aa cdr3_nt
. . TRBJ2-7 TRBV27 CASSLAGAMNFPYEQYF TGTGCCAGCAGTTTGGCAGGGGCGATGAATTTTCCCTACGAGCAGTACTTC
TRBD1 . TRBJ1-5 TRBV19 CASSPRGQGARNQPQHF TGTGCCAGTAGTCCCCGGGGACAGGGGGCCCGAAATCAGCCCCAGCATTTT
. . TRBJ1-2 TRBV2 CASSETGDSGYTF TGTGCCAGCAGTGAGACGGGGGACTCTGGCTACACCTTC
TRBD1 once TRBJ1-4 TRBV28 CASSPQGQENEKLFF TGTGCCAGCAGTCCCCAGGGACAGGAGAATGAAAAACTGTTTTTT
. . TRBJ2-6 TRBV7-8 CASSLAGSGANVLTF TGTGCCAGCAGCTTAGCGGGCTCTGGGGCCAACGTCCTGACTTTC
. . TRBJ2-5 TRBV2 CASSEAQEETQYF TGTGCCAGCAGTGAAGCTCAGGAAGAGACCCAGTACTTC
. once TRBJ1-1 TRBV14 CASSQWQPNTEAFF TGTGCCAGCAGCCAATGGCAGCCGAACACTGAAGCTTTCTTT
. . TRBJ2-3 TRBV28 CATILADTQYF TGTGCCACGATTCTAGCCGATACGCAGTATTTT
. . TRBJ2-2 TRBV6-5 CASSYSRAGELFF TGTGCCAGCAGTTACTCAAGGGCCGGGGAGCTGTTTTTT
. . TRBJ2-3 TRBV18 CASSAAGSVADTQYF TGTGCCAGCTCCGCCGCGGGGTCGGTAGCAGATACGCAGTATTTT
. . TRBJ1-1 TRBV30 CAWGELTRTEAFF TGTGCCTGGGGGGAGCTAACTAGGACTGAAGCTTTCTTT
. few TRBJ2-3 TRBV29-1 CSALGPGPDTQYF TGCAGCGCCCTAGGGCCGGGCCCCGATACGCAGTATTTT
. . TRBJ1-3 TRBV6-5 CASTFGQPGNTIYF TGTGCCAGCACATTCGGACAGCCTGGAAACACCATATATTTT
. . TRBJ2-7 TRBV5-1 CASSPPQSYEQYF TGCGCCAGCAGCCCCCCCCAGAGCTACGAGCAGTACTTC
TRBD1 . TRBJ2-7 TRBV10-3 CAISDPGQGSSYEQYF TGTGCCATCAGTGACCCGGGACAGGGGTCCTCCTACGAGCAGTACTTC
TRBD2 . TRBJ2-3 TRBV6-6 CATRGGLTTDTQYF TGTGCCACCCGGGGGGGACTCACCACAGATACGCAGTATTTT
. . TRBJ1-5 TRBV7-8 CASSKDSNQPQHF TGTGCCAGCAGCAAGGACAGCAATCAGCCCCAGCATTTT
. . TRBJ2-6 TRBV10-2 CAIGMSGANVLTF TGCGCCATAGGGATGTCGGGGGCCAACGTCCTGACTTTC
TRBD2 . TRBJ2-4 TRBV29-1 CSVQGLAGNIQYF TGCAGCGTTCAGGGACTAGCGGGAAACATTCAGTACTTC
TRBD1 . TRBJ2-7 TRBV7-9 CASSLVQTGAYEQYF TGTGCCAGCAGCTTAGTCCAGACAGGGGCGTACGAGCAGTACTTC
. . TRBJ1-3 TRBV6-5 CASSPGTNTIYF TGTGCCAGCAGTCCCGGAACCAACACCATATATTTT
TRBD2 . TRBJ2-2 TRBV7-2 CASSLNSGRAFTGELFF TGTGCCAGCAGCTTAAATAGCGGGAGGGCCTTTACCGGGGAGCTGTTTTTT
. . TRBJ1-2 TRBV10-1 CASRDAYGYTF TGCGCCAGCAGGGATGCTTATGGCTACACCTTC
TRBD2 once TRBJ2-3 TRBV25-1 CASSEGLAATDTQYF TGTGCCAGCAGCGAAGGACTAGCGGCCACAGATACGCAGTATTTT
. . TRBJ2-6 TRBV18 CASSLGANSGANVLTF TGTGCCAGCTCACTGGGGGCGAACTCTGGGGCCAACGTCCTGACTTTC
. once TRBJ2-3 TRBV7-8 CATRRAVGGRWDTQYF TGTGCCACCAGGAGAGCCGTCGGAGGGCGGTGGGATACGCAGTATTTT
. . TRBJ1-1 TRBV7-8 CASSLGGDTEAFF TGTGCCAGCAGCTTAGGGGGAGACACTGAAGCTTTCTTT
TRBD1 . TRBJ2-7 TRBV5-1 CASHKGDSSYEQYF TGCGCCAGCCATAAAGGGGACAGCTCCTACGAGCAGTACTTC
. . TRBJ1-5 TRBV4-2 CASSQDPTVKNQPQHF TGTGCCAGCAGCCAAGATCCGACAGTTAAGAATCAGCCCCAGCATTTT
. . TRBJ1-4 TRBV5-1 CASTKEGRDEKLFF TGCGCCAGCACGAAGGAGGGACGAGATGAAAAACTGTTTTTT
TRBD2 . TRBJ2-1 TRBV19 CASSESSGGSYNEQFF TGTGCCAGTAGTGAGTCTAGCGGGGGGTCCTACAATGAGCAGTTCTTC
TRBD1 . TRBJ1-2 TRBV19 CASSTVTGGKVYGYTF TGTGCCAGTAGTACCGTGACAGGGGGCAAGGTTTATGGCTACACCTTC
TRBD2 few TRBJ2-4 TRBV2 CASSGRTSVNIQYF TGTGCCAGCAGTGGGAGGACTAGCGTGAACATTCAGTACTTC
. . TRBJ1-5 TRBV7-9 CASSKESNQPQHF TGTGCCAGCAGCAAAGAGAGCAATCAGCCCCAGCATTTT
. . TRBJ1-1 TRBV18 CASSPLQGTEAFF TGTGCCAGCTCACCCCTGCAGGGCACTGAAGCTTTCTTT
. once TRBJ2-3 TRBV7-2 CASSLDRRTTDTQYF TGTGCCAGCAGCTTAGACAGGAGAACCACAGATACGCAGTATTTT
. . TRBJ2-3 TRBV29-1 CSGGLTDTQYF TGCAGCGGGGGACTCACAGATACGCAGTATTTT
. . TRBJ2-4 TRBV15 CATSRSGLVSDIQYF TGTGCCACCAGCAGATCTGGACTGGTGTCAGACATTCAGTACTTC
. . TRBJ2-7 TRBV30 CAWSDEQYF TGTGCCTGGAGCGATGAGCAGTACTTC
. . TRBJ2-1 TRBV7-2 CASSSTGTWREQFF TGTGCCAGCAGCTCGACCGGGACCTGGCGAGAGCAGTTCTTC
TRBD2 . TRBJ2-2 TRBV5-1 CASSLGGGADTGELFF TGCGCCAGCAGCTTGGGCGGGGGAGCCGACACCGGGGAGCTGTTTTTT
. . TRBJ2-7 TRBV6-1 CASSDQGISYEQYF TGTGCCAGCAGTGACCAGGGGATCTCCTACGAGCAGTACTTC
. . TRBJ2-2 TRBV11-2 CASSVQYTGELFF TGTGCCAGCAGCGTCCAGTACACCGGGGAGCTGTTTTTT
TRBD1 . TRBJ1-3 TRBV7-2 CASSLVPVGGPGNTIYF TGTGCCAGCAGCTTAGTCCCTGTAGGGGGCCCTGGAAACACCATATATTTT
. . TRBJ2-1 TRBV6-1 CASSEEGVVQFF TGTGCCAGCAGTGAGGAGGGAGTGGTGCAGTTCTTC
TRBD2 few TRBJ2-7 TRBV5-1 CASSLVAGGSYEQYF TGCGCCAGCAGCTTGGTAGCGGGGGGTTCCTACGAGCAGTACTTC
. . TRBJ2-3 TRBV2 CASSLDYDTDTQYF TGTGCCAGCAGTTTAGACTATGACACAGATACGCAGTATTTT
. . TRBJ1-1 TRBV28 CASSLLIRGGTESDTEAFF TGTGCCAGCAGTTTATTAATACGGGGCGGAACGGAAAGCGACACTGAAGCTTTCTTT